The 27 T cell receptor beta chains below come from one sample, sequenced in a study of T-cell reconstitution after alpha-beta-depleted transplantation in children. The library targeted TCRbeta and was prepared with unique molecular identifiers. A single record per CDR3 protein comes from TCRdb applying MiXCR to the PCR reads. The profile shows some 500,000 distinct CDR3 sequences, approximately 20% of them singletons. This specimen was PBMCs from the stem cell graft donor, taken from the stem cell graft. All receptors come from a human donor who donated a stem cell graft to a child with acute lymphoblastic leukemia.

This clonotype showed up just a few times. The chain couples TRBV20-1 to TRBJ2-1; D is possibly TRBD2 (5 bases). The CDR3 has 15 residues. Looked up from germline, CDR1 is DFQATT and CDR2 is SNEGSKA (reference sequence). Trimming removed 3 bases at V and 3 bases at J, with 15 bases between. DNA of the CDR3: TGCAGTGCTAGCTACGGGATCACCGACTACAATGAGCAGTTCTTC. It translates to CSASYGITDYNEQFF.

The J gene is TRBJ2-2, the V gene TRBV4-1, with a weak D call TRBD2 (5 bases). This CDR3 comprises 20 residues. The V and J ends lost 1 base and 3 bases respectively, with 24 bases between them. Germline V gene lookup returns CDR1 MGHRA and CDR2 YSYEKL. CDR3 bases: TGCGCCAGCAGCCAAGGTGGATGGGGAGACCGCCTACGTTACACCGGGGAGCTGTTTTTT. Translated: CASSQGGWGDRLRYTGELFF.

The genes are TRBV7-9 and TRBJ2-1; 8 positions match TRBD1. Trimming took 7 bases from V and 6 from J; bases not matched to a gene: 8. This CDR3 is 14 amino acids long. Germline V lookup: CDR1 SEHNR, CDR2 FQNEAQ (reference sequence). CDR3 nucleotide sequence: TGTGCCAGCACCTTCCCCGACAGGGGCAATGAGCAGTTCTTC. It is translated as CASTFPDRGNEQFF.

The gene calls are TRBV20-1 and TRBJ1-6, with D possibly matching TRBD1 (6 bases). The CDR3 spans 13 residues. Trimming pared 4 bases from V and 7 bases from J, leaving 11 bases between. Germline lookup yields CDR1 DFQATT and CDR2 SNEGSKA (reference sequence). The CDR3 DNA reads as TGCAGTGCTAACGCAGGGGCCAATTCACCCCTCCACTTT. The encoded protein is CSANAGANSPLHF.

The chain recombines TRBV12-3 or TRBV12-4 with TRBJ1-2; TRBD1 aligns across 8 bases. The CDR3 length is 13 residues. The ends lost 10 bases at V and 3 bases at J; junction bases unmatched: 7. The chain's CDR3 is CATWTGLYYGYTF. The CDR3 coding sequence is TGTGCCACATGGACAGGGTTATACTATGGCTACACCTTC.

This rearrangement joins TRBV6-4 to TRBJ2-6; TRBD2 aligns across 16 bases. The CDR3 extends over 19 amino acids. J was trimmed by 4 bases and V by 6 bases; bases with no gene match: 9. The germline V gene encodes CDR1 MRHNA and CDR2 SNTAGT. The CDR3, as DNA: TGTGCCAGCAGCGACCCGGGACTAGCGGGAGGGACCGGGGCCAACGTCCTGACTTTC. It translates to CASSDPGLAGGTGANVLTF.

This clonotype has just a few counts. The gene calls are TRBV5-6 and TRBJ2-1; a possible D gene is TRBD1 (5 bases). The CDR3 is 14 amino acids. The germline CDR1 and CDR2 sequences are SGHDT and YYEEEE. V dropped 10 bases and J dropped 4 bases, with 18 bases sitting between them. CDR3 bases: TGTGCCGGCACCCAGGGTGACAATTACAATGAGCAGTTCTTC. Translated, it gives CAGTQGDNYNEQFF.

V usage is TRBV28 and J usage is TRBJ2-1; 9 positions match TRBD1. The CDR3 runs 14 residues. CDR1 is MDHEN and CDR2 is SYDVKM in the germline V gene. V dropped 6 bases and J dropped 8; count of bases not matched to a gene: 8. The DNA for the CDR3 is TGTGCCAGCAGACAGGGGGCGCCATTTTATGAGCAGTTCTTC. Its translation: CASRQGAPFYEQFF.

This clonotype occurred a few times. This chain connects TRBV20-1 to TRBJ1-3; D remains unclear. CDR1 is DFQATT and CDR2 is SNEGSKA in the germline V gene (reference sequence). This CDR3 contains 13 residues. V was pared by 6 bases and J by 4 bases, with 13 bases between. The CDR3 reads CSATTGRGNTIYF. Here the CDR3 DNA reads TGCAGTGCGACGACCGGACGCGGAAACACCATATATTTT.

This clonotype has more than one count but fewer than ten. The gene calls are TRBV12-3 or TRBV12-4 and TRBJ2-1; D gene uncertain. V lost 5 bases and J lost 9, with 11 bases in between. CDR3 size: 12 residues. CDR3 region: CASSPNRIEQFF. As DNA, the CDR3 is TGTGCCAGCAGTCCAAACAGAATTGAGCAGTTCTTC.

The V gene is TRBV19, the J gene TRBJ2-7; no definite D call. The CDR3 is 15 amino acids. Germline CDR1 and CDR2: LNHDA and SQIVND (reference sequence). Between the trimmed V and J ends, which lost 1 base and 2 bases, there was a span of 12 bases. The CDR3 protein is CASSIGPGETYEQYF. CDR3 in DNA: TGTGCCAGTAGTATAGGGCCAGGAGAAACCTACGAGCAGTACTTC.

The chain uses TRBV7-9 and TRBJ2-1; D possibly corresponds to TRBD2 (6 bases). This CDR3 spans 16 amino acids. V lost 2 bases, J lost 4 bases, and 15 bases lay in between. CDR1 SEHNR and CDR2 FQNEAQ come from the germline V gene (reference sequence). The CDR3 DNA follows: TGTGCCAGCAGCTTAAGGTCCCTAGCGAGATACAATGAGCAGTTCTTC. Translated: CASSLRSLARYNEQFF.

This clonotype has more than one count but fewer than ten. The genes are TRBV6-4 and TRBJ2-1, with D hard to call. The CDR3 is 15 amino acids. Trimming shortened V by 0 bases and J by 4 bases, and 10 bases separated the two germline ends. The germline gives CDR1 MRHNA, CDR2 SNTAGT. The CDR3 DNA reads TGTGCCAGCAGTGACTCTAGTGAGAGATACAATGAGCAGTTCTTC. This sequence encodes CASSDSSERYNEQFF.

This clonotype was counted a few times. This chain connects TRBV27 to TRBJ1-5, with D unclear. V lost 2 bases to trimming and J lost 0 bases, with 5 bases between them. Germline assignment: CDR1 MNHEY and CDR2 SMNVEV (reference sequence). CDR3 length: 14 residues. Written as DNA, the CDR3 is TGTGCCAGCAGTTTACGATATAGCAATCAGCCCCAGCATTTT. It yields the protein CASSLRYSNQPQHF.

This clonotype has just a few counts. The chain couples TRBV6-5 to TRBJ1-1, with unresolved D. V dropped 2 bases and J dropped 0 bases, with 7 bases sitting between them. Germline V gene data show CDR1 as MNHEY and CDR2 as SVGAGI. This CDR3 is 14 amino acids long. The CDR3 nucleotides are TGTGCCAGCAGTTACGAGCGATTGAACACTGAAGCTTTCTTT. Amino acids: CASSYERLNTEAFF.

V usage is TRBV24-1 and J usage is TRBJ2-2, with D tentatively TRBD1 (5 bases). Trimming stripped 9 bases from V and 0 bases from J, with 13 bases between. The CDR3 has 15 amino acids. CDR1 KGHDR and CDR2 SFDVKD come from the germline V gene. The CDR3 loop reads CATGSRDTNTGELFF. CDR3 nucleotides: TGTGCCACCGGAAGCAGGGATACGAACACCGGGGAGCTGTTTTTT.

This rearrangement joins TRBV27 to TRBJ2-7; no firm D call. CDR1 is MNHEY, CDR2 SMNVEV, per germline (reference sequence). CDR3 length: 14 amino acids. V was cut by 1 base and J by 2 bases, with 9 bases left in between. CDR3 nucleotide sequence: TGTGCCAGCAGTTTATTTTTGGGAACCTACGAGCAGTACTTC. It codes for CASSLFLGTYEQYF.

This clonotype has just a few counts. The chain combines TRBV18 with TRBJ2-5; 12 nucleotides match TRBD2. The CDR3 loop spans 16 amino acids. Per germline, CDR1 KGHSH and CDR2 LQKENI. Trimming at V came to 3 bases and at J to 3 bases, leaving 5 bases not matched to a gene. CDR3 in DNA: TGTGCCAGCTCACCGACTAGCGGGAGAAGAAAAGAGACCCAGTACTTC. It codes for CASSPTSGRRKETQYF.

The chain joins TRBV5-1 to TRBJ1-1; the D is unclear. Germline V gene lookup returns CDR1 SGHRS and CDR2 YFSETQ. The CDR3 sequence is 13 residues long. Trimming cost V 5 bases and J 1 base, with 9 bases left between them. CDR3 amino acids: CASRGIGNTEAFF. CDR3 sequence (DNA): TGCGCCAGCAGAGGGATTGGGAACACTGAAGCTTTCTTT.

This chain connects TRBV10-3 to TRBJ2-5; D remains unclear. V lost 5 bases to trimming and J lost 5 bases, with 12 bases between them. This CDR3 contains 13 residues. Germline CDR1 reads ENHRY; CDR2 reads SYGVKD. The CDR3 reads CAISWTARETQYF. The CDR3 DNA reads as TGTGCCATCAGTTGGACCGCCAGGGAGACCCAGTACTTC.

In its sample, this clonotype was seen a few times. The chain couples TRBV24-1 to TRBJ1-1, with 7 bases identical to TRBD1. Germline lookup yields CDR1 KGHDR and CDR2 SFDVKD. Trimming removed 4 bases from V and 1 base from J; junction bases left unmatched: 5. The CDR3 has 15 amino acids. The CDR3, as DNA: TGTGCCACCAGTGACTCCAACAGGGGGAACACTGAAGCTTTCTTT. Its protein is CATSDSNRGNTEAFF.

This clonotype has more than one count but fewer than ten. The chain recombines TRBV9 with TRBJ2-6, with 7 bases aligning to TRBD2. The CDR3 consists of 18 residues. Germline V gives CDR1 SGDLS, CDR2 YYNGEE. V shed 2 bases and J 2 bases; nucleotides not matched to a gene: 10. The CDR3 here is CASSVRAGTIAGANVLTF. The CDR3 coding sequence is TGTGCCAGCAGCGTCCGGGCAGGGACTATCGCTGGGGCCAACGTCCTGACTTTC.

This clonotype was seen a few times. The chain uses TRBV5-1 and TRBJ2-3; TRBD2 agrees at 12 bases. The CDR3 runs to 17 residues. From germline, CDR1 is SGHRS and CDR2 YFSETQ. The V segment lost 3 bases and the J segment 5 bases; nucleotides outside the gene matches: 10. In nucleotides, the CDR3 is TGCGCCAGCAGCTGGAACCGACTAGCGGGAGATAAAGATACGCAGTATTTT. This gives the protein CASSWNRLAGDKDTQYF.

Here the CDR3 reads CASSQEGYLGLDEQFF. DNA for the CDR3: TGCGCCAGCAGCCAAGAGGGCTATTTGGGACTGGATGAGCAGTTCTTC. The chain carries TRBV4-1 and TRBJ2-1; weak D call: TRBD2 (6 bases). This CDR3 comprises 16 residues. The V and J ends lost 0 bases and 8 bases respectively, with 17 bases between them. CDR1 and CDR2 (germline): MGHRA, YSYEKL.

This clonotype was seen a few times. The chain joins TRBV13 to TRBJ1-1; 7 positions agree with TRBD1. The germline CDR1 and CDR2 sequences are PRHDT and FYEKMQ (reference sequence). Trimming took 5 bases from V and 10 from J; bases not matched to a gene: 13. The CDR3 is 14 residues long. The CDR3: CASSLQNRGFGAFF. CDR3 coding DNA: TGTGCCAGCAGCCTACAAAACAGGGGCTTCGGAGCTTTCTTT.

This clonotype was seen more than once but under ten times. This rearrangement joins TRBV7-9 to TRBJ2-7, with D unclear. The CDR3 loop spans 13 amino acids. Per germline, CDR1 SEHNR and CDR2 FQNEAQ (reference sequence). V was pared by 4 bases and J by 3 bases, with 10 bases between. CDR3 loop: CASSSSNGYEQYF. CDR3 sequence (DNA): TGTGCCAGCAGCTCATCCAACGGCTACGAGCAGTACTTC. Based on the CDR3 plus reference TRBV7-9 and TRBJ2-7, the full variable domain is DTGVSQNPRHKITKRGQNVTFRCDPISEHNRLYWYRQTLGQGPEFLTYFQNEAQLEKSRLLSDRFSAERPKGSFSTLEIQRTEQGDSAMYLCASSSSNGYEQYFGPGTRLTVT.

This clonotype has just a few counts. The chain recombines TRBV5-1 with TRBJ1-2, with 7 bases fitting TRBD1. The CDR3 loop spans 16 amino acids. The V gene end was trimmed by 4 bases and the J gene end by 1 base; junction bases not matched to a gene: 10. Germline V gene data show CDR1 as SGHRS and CDR2 as YFSETQ. Here the CDR3 DNA reads TGCGCCAGCAGCCTAGGTGGGGGACAGCGTAACTATGGCTACACCTTC. Translated, it gives CASSLGGGQRNYGYTF. Supplemented by reference TRBV5-1 and TRBJ1-2, the full variable domain reads KAGVTQTPRYLIKTRGQQVTLSCSPISGHRSVSWYQQTPGQGLQFLFEYFSETQRNKGNFPGRFSGRQFSNSRSEMNVSTLELGDSALYLCASSLGGGQRNYGYTFGSGTRLTVV.